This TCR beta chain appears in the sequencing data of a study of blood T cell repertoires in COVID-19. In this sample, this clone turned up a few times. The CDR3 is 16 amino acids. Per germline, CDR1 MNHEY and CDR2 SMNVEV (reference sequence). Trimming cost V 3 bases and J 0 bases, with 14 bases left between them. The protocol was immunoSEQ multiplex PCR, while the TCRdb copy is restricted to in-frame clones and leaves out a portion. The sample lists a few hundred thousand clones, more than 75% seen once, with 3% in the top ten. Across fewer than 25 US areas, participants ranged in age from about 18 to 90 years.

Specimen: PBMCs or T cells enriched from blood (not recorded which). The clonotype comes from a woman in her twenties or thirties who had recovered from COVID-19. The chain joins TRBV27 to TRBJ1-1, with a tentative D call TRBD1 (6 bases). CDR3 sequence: CASSLVQGLMNTEAFF. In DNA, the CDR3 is TGTGCCAGCAGTTTGGTACAGGGCCTCATGAACACTGAAGCTTTCTTT.